This T cell receptor (beta chain) was identified during a study of blood T cells in healthy people across ages. A sample-barcoded 5' primer and a J-beta primer mix were used in a second PCR of roughly 7 to 11 cycles. MiXCR, applied by TCRdb to the 5' RACE reads, yields one record per CDR3 protein. The table includes hundreds of thousands of distinct CDR3 sequences, around a quarter detected once. CDR1 and CDR2 from the germline V gene are SGHVS and FNYEAQ. The CDR3 loop spans 16 amino acids. This sample was also put to use in a study of T cells of mothers and their children. That report adds: For related and unrelated pairs alike, thymic selection shapes TCR recombination output similarly.

This clonotype originated in a boy between 2 and 10 years old in good health. The chain recombines TRBV7-6 with TRBJ2-5; 9 nucleotides match TRBD2. The DNA end is a closer match to TRBJ2-1, so the J assignment may be wrong. The sequenced sample was blood. Here the CDR3 DNA reads TGTGCCAGCAGCTTAGGTGGTCTAGCGGGAAACAATGAGCAGTTCTTC. Encoded protein: CASSLGGLAGNNEQFF.